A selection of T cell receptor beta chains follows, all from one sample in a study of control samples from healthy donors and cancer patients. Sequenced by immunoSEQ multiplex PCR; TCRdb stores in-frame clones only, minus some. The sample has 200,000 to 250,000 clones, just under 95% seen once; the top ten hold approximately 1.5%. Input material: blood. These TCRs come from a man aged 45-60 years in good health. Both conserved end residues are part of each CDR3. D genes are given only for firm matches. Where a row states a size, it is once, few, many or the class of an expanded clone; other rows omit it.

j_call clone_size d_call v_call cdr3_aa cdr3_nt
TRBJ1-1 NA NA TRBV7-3 CASSLSGVGNTEAFF TGTGCCAGCAGCCTTTCCGGGGTCGGGAACACTGAAGCTTTCTTT
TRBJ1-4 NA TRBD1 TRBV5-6 CASSRGDRGYEKLFF TGTGCCAGCAGCAGGGGGGACAGGGGATATGAAAAACTGTTTTTT
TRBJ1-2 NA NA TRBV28 CASRASYGYTF TGTGCCAGCAGAGCAAGCTATGGCTACACCTTC
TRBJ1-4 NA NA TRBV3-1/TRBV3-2 CASSQGGALPKRLFF TGTGCCAGCAGCCAAGGTGGGGCCTTGCCCAAACGGCTGTTTTTT
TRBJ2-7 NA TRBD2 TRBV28 CASSPTSGGPYEQYF TGTGCCAGCAGCCCTACTAGCGGGGGGCCCTACGAGCAGTACTTC
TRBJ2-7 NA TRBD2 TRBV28 CASSSGGVSEYF TGTGCCAGCAGTTCGGGAGGTGTTAGCGAGTACTTC
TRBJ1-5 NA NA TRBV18 CASSPQGYQPQHF TGTGCCAGCTCACCCCAGGGTTATCAGCCCCAGCATTTT
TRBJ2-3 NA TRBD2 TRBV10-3 CAISSPLAGGSTDTQYF TGTGCCATCAGTTCCCCTTTAGCGGGGGGGAGCACAGATACGCAGTATTTT
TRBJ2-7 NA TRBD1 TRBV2 CASREYGTDYEQYF TGTGCCAGCAGAGAGTACGGGACAGACTACGAGCAGTACTTC
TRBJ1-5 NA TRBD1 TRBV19 CASSAAGGKNQPQHF TGTGCCAGTAGTGCTGCAGGGGGGAAGAATCAGCCCCAGCATTTT
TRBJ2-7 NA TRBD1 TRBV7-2 CASGRTGAYEQYF TGTGCCAGCGGGCGGACAGGAGCCTACGAGCAGTACTTC
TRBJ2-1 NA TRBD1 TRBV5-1 CASSSSPGQGSSYNEQFF TGCGCCAGCAGCTCGTCGCCGGGACAGGGATCCTCCTACAATGAGCAGTTCTTC
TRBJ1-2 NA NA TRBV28 CASSLGYYGYTF TGTGCCAGCAGTTTAGGCTACTATGGCTACACCTTC
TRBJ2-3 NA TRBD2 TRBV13 CASSQSGRASTDTQYF TGTGCCAGCAGCCAAAGCGGGAGAGCTAGCACAGATACGCAGTATTTT
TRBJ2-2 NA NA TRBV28 CAIPANGNTGELFF TGTGCCATTCCAGCGAATGGGAACACCGGGGAGCTGTTTTTT
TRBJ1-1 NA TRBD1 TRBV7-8 CASSLEWDRGHTEAFF TGTGCCAGCAGCTTAGAATGGGACAGGGGACACACTGAAGCTTTCTTT
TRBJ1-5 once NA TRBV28 CASSLWGGRQPQHF TGTGCCAGCAGTTTATGGGGGGGGCGTCAGCCCCAGCATTTT
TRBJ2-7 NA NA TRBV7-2 CASSSRLLLLEQYF TGTGCCAGCAGCTCCCGGCTTCTTTTGCTCGAGCAGTACTTC
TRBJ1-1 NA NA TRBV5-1 CASSLDRTWEAFF TGCGCCAGCAGCTTAGATAGGACATGGGAAGCTTTCTTT
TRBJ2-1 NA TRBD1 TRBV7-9 CASSSTGYEQFF TGTGCCAGCAGTTCGACAGGGTATGAGCAGTTCTTC
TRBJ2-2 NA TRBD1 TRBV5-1 CASSFKLGQFINTGELFF TGCGCCAGCAGCTTTAAACTGGGACAGTTCATAAACACCGGGGAGCTGTTTTTT
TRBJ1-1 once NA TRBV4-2 CASSHGGGNTEAFF TGTGCCAGCAGCCACGGAGGGGGGAACACTGAAGCTTTCTTT
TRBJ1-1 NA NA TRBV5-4 CASSNTLLQYTEAFF TGTGCCAGCAGCAACACACTCCTACAGTACACTGAAGCTTTCTTT
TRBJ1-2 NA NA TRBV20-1 CSALDRKDATF TGCAGTGCTCTAGACCGGAAGGACGCCACCTTC
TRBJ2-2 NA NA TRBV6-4 CASSESPVGNTGELFF TGTGCCAGCAGTGAGTCGCCGGTGGGAAACACCGGGGAGCTGTTTTTT
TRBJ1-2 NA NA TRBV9 CASGVGAAANYGYTF TGTGCCAGCGGCGTAGGGGCAGCAGCTAACTATGGCTACACCTTC
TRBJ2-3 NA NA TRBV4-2 CASSPYTAGTDTQYF TGTGCCAGCAGCCCTTATACCGCGGGGACAGATACGCAGTATTTT
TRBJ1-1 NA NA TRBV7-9 CASSGWPDYTEAFF TGTGCCAGCAGCGGATGGCCAGACTACACTGAAGCTTTCTTT
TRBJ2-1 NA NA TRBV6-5 CASSYFGGLSYNEQFF TGTGCCAGCAGTTACTTTGGGGGCCTCTCCTACAATGAGCAGTTCTTC
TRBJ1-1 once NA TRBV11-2 CASSPHGRTHGTEAFF TGTGCCAGCAGCCCCCACGGACGGACCCATGGCACTGAAGCTTTCTTT
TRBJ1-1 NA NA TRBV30 CAWSGSGRANTEAFF TGTGCCTGGAGTGGCTCAGGGCGAGCGAACACTGAAGCTTTCTTT
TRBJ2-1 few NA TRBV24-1 CATRSAGVGDEQFF TGTGCCACCAGATCGGCAGGGGTAGGGGATGAGCAGTTCTTC
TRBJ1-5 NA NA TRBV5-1 CASSLDGNSNQPQHF TGCGCCAGCAGCTTGGACGGGAATAGCAATCAGCCCCAGCATTTT
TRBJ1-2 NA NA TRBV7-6 CASSPFTGRMDGYTF TGTGCCAGCAGCCCATTCACAGGGCGGATGGATGGCTACACCTTC
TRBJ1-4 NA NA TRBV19 CASSQPGVTNEKLFF TGTGCCAGTAGCCAGCCAGGGGTCACGAATGAAAAACTGTTTTTT
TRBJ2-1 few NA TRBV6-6 CASSSQGRHEQFF TGTGCCAGCAGTTCTCAGGGGAGGCATGAGCAGTTCTTC